Shown below are 7 T cell receptor beta chains from a single sample sequenced in a study of cytomegalovirus exposure and HLA in healthy donors. The PCR ran on 60 Vbeta and 13 Jbeta primers. Assay: immunoSEQ multiplex PCR; the TCRdb copy retains only in-frame clones and omits some. The sample lists over 150,000 clones; 79% were seen once. The sample taken for sequencing was PBMCs. The receptors shown here come from a middle-aged man in good health and CMV-seronegative.

J is TRBJ1-2 and V is TRBV6-6; D is possibly TRBD1 (5 bases). The germline gives CDR1 MNHNY, CDR2 SVGAGI (reference sequence). V dropped 5 bases and J dropped 13 bases, with 17 bases sitting between them. The CDR3 consists of 12 residues. In DNA, the CDR3 is TGTGCCAGCAGTCCAGGGCAGGGTATGGGCACCTTC. As protein: CASSPGQGMGTF.

The gene calls are TRBV2 and TRBJ2-1; 9 bases match TRBD1. Germline V gene data show CDR1 as SNHLY and CDR2 as FYNNEI. CDR3 length equals 14 residues. The J segment lost 7 bases and the V segment lost 7 bases, leaving 8 bases of the junction unmatched. The DNA for the CDR3 is TGTGCCAGCACTGTGACAGGGGGTATTAATGAGCAGTTCTTC. Protein product: CASTVTGGINEQFF.

The V call is TRBV21-1, the J call TRBJ2-6; TRBD1, the table's D call, was not compared with the DNA. TRBV21-1 is marked as a pseudogene. The CDR3 is 17 amino acids. CDR3 DNA: TGTGCCAGCAGCAAAGGGGGTGGGGGCGGTGGGGCCAACGGCCTGACTTTC. Its protein is CASSKGGGGGGANGLTF.

The V gene is TRBV2, the J gene TRBJ2-1; 15 bases fit TRBD2. V shed 10 bases, J shed 6 bases, and the junction held 13 bases outside the gene matches. Germline values: CDR1 SNHLY, CDR2 FYNNEI. CDR3 length: 17 amino acids. The CDR3 region has the DNA TGTGCCACCCTTGTTGTAGGACTAGCGGGAGGGGTCAATGAGCAGTTCTTC. Translation: CATLVVGLAGGVNEQFF.

The chain links TRBV27 to TRBJ1-4, with D unclear. The CDR3 runs 14 residues. Germline CDR1 is MNHEY and CDR2 is SMNVEV (reference sequence). Trimming removed 8 bases from V and 8 bases from J, with 18 bases in between. The CDR3 DNA reads TGTGCCAGCTGGTCAATCGACACGGGGGAAAAACTGTTTTTT. Translating gives CASWSIDTGEKLFF.

The rearrangement joins TRBV5-1 to TRBJ1-1; D is uncertain. V was pared by 7 bases and J by 2 bases, with 12 bases between. The germline V gene encodes CDR1 SGHRS and CDR2 YFSETQ. The CDR3 runs to 13 residues. CDR3 protein: CASAALGNTEAFF. The DNA for the CDR3 is TGCGCCAGCGCGGCTTTAGGTAACACTGAAGCTTTCTTT.

The J gene is TRBJ2-5, the V gene TRBV5-4; 9 bases match TRBD2. The J call may be wrong; the DNA end is better matched by TRBJ2-7. The CDR3 is 12 residues long. In germline, CDR1 is SGHNT, CDR2 YYREEE (reference sequence). Here the CDR3 reads CASSFSGGEQYF. CDR3 nucleotides: TGTGCCAGCAGCTTTAGCGGGGGCGAGCAGTACTTC.